The clone carrying this TCR beta chain was picked up a small number of times. The length of the CDR3 is 14 residues. Trimming cost V 7 bases and J 5 bases, with 17 bases left between them. The germline V gene has CDR1 LGHNA and CDR2 YNFKEQ. TCRdb recomputed calls from the 5' RACE reads with MiXCR, one row per CDR3 protein. The data contain hundreds of thousands of distinct CDR3 sequences, about 24% of them singletons. This specimen comes from a study of T-cell memory formation after mild COVID-19. Sequencing input: PBMCs or a T cell subset sorted from them (not recorded which). The V gene is TRBV4-2, the J gene TRBJ1-2; a possible D gene is TRBD1 (6 bases). This TCR came from an adult woman who had mild COVID-19 (a few samples of this study predate the infection). Cell type and time point are not known. Here the CDR3 reads CASTPLTGRYGYTF. CDR3 DNA: TGTGCCAGCACCCCTCTAACAGGGAGATATGGCTACACCTTC.